A selection of T cell receptor beta chains follows, all from one sample in a study of early stage breast cancer tumors. Sequencing was performed with immunoSEQ multiplex PCR; in TCRdb, only in-frame clones are kept and a portion is missing. The sample includes about 19,000 clones, 80% to 90% of them seen just once. Sequencing was done on a sample of blood. All receptors come from a person in their 70s with breast cancer. The CDR3 runs from the conserved cysteine through the conserved F or W. D genes are given only for firm matches.

15,TRBV6-5,-,CASTHTGSSYNEQFF
15,TRBV7-3,-,CASSRGAGEYNEQFF
14,TRBV7-9,-,CASSLQGGGTEAFF
15,TRBV25-1,TRBD1,CASSASTGRLEKLFF
16,TRBV2,-,CASTLGGAGLQETQYF
14,TRBV2,-,CASSEMGRVTEAFF
15,TRBV9,TRBD1,CASSQTGVGNTEAFF
11,TRBV2,-,CASSEIREQYF
15,TRBV7-3,TRBD1,CASSLSGQGVYGYTF
16,TRBV9,TRBD2,CASSPRLAADTGELFF
14,TRBV7-2,-,CASSPGVSTDTQYF
14,TRBV7-3,-,CASSFDSATDTQYF
16,TRBV28,-,CASSNTFLSSGNTIYF
14,TRBV5-8,TRBD1,CASSLLTGGGGYTF
14,TRBV30,-,CAWESGTYNEKLFF
10,TRBV2,-,CASSNNEQFF
15,TRBV7-3,TRBD1,CASSLTGQTNTEAFF